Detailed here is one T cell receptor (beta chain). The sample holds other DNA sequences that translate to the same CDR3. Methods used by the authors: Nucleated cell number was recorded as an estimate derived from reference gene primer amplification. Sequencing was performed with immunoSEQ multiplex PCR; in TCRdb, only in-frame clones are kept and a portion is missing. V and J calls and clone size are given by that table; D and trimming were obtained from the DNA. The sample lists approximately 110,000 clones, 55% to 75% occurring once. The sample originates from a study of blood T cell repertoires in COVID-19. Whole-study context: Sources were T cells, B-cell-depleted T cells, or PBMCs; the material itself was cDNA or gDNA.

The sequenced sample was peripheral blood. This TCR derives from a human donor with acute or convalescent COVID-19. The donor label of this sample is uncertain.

The chain's CDR3 is CASSRGGRETQYF. The CDR3 bases are TGTGCCAGCAGCCGGGGGGGAAGGGAGACCCAGTACTTC. The rearrangement links TRBV7-2 to TRBJ2-5; 8 bases are a match to TRBD2. Trimming removed 5 bases from V and 5 bases from J; junction bases left unmatched: 4. This CDR3 contains 13 residues. The germline V gene encodes CDR1 SGHTA and CDR2 FQGNSA.